This T cell receptor (beta chain) was sequenced in a study of T cell repertoires in cytomegalovirus infection. The wider study: Carrying CMV and the relevant HLA type showed in public TCR beta signatures.

TCRdb processed the reads anew with MiXCR; each CDR3 protein has one entry. Among about 310,000 distinct CDR3 sequences listed, about 17% were seen once. Study results and caveats: There were carriers of CMV plus the relevant HLA, and cumulative public TCR beta family frequency identified them. The ex vivo response was dominated by HLA-C-restricted CMV-specific TCR beta clonotypes.

For this clonotype: Its antigen is unidentified.

This CDR3 is built from 16 residues. V was trimmed by 2 bases and J by 2 bases, leaving 15 bases between them. Per the germline V gene, CDR1 is MNHNS and CDR2 is SASEGT. The sequencing sample was made of PBMCs. The chain carries TRBV6-1 and TRBJ1-1, with D perhaps TRBD1 (6 bases). This clonotype was sampled from a human donor in good health (CMV status not recorded). Some clones in this sample may be carry-over from other donors' samples. The CDR3 nucleotides are TGTGCCAGCAGTGAAACCCTGACAGGCTTTAACACTGAAGCTTTCTTT. This encodes CASSETLTGFNTEAFF.